The T cell receptor (beta chain) described here comes from a study of cytomegalovirus exposure and HLA in healthy donors (dated 2017 in TCRdb). Background on the whole study: According to a later analysis, one platform produced both the 120 validation repertoires and the 620 or so repertoires of the first cohort. The aim of the study was to test whether cataloging public T cell receptors could identify signatures of past pathogen exposure. In addition to the first cohort of 666 subjects, a separate validation cohort of 120 different subjects was used. High-throughput TCR immunosequencing, statistical association of individual TCRs with disease status, and machine learning were combined to predict cytomegalovirus infection status. Results the study describes overall, beyond this receptor: A later analysis lacked HLA typing for the validation cohort, so it scored co-occurrence in that cohort across all 120 or so repertoires. The authors suggested that the approach could potentially be generalized to other disease states and immunological phenotypes. In the study, 150 to 200 TCR beta chains were listed as associated with cytomegalovirus. A later analysis found that TCRs clustered in the first cohort also tended to co-occur in the roughly 120 validation repertoires, with 94% of cluster scores above 0. The classifier was reported to diagnose cytomegalovirus status with high specificity and sensitivity in both the original cohort and the validation cohort. Most TCR sequences were observed very rarely across donors, whereas some public TCRs were present in many individuals. A few of the identified cytomegalovirus-associated TCR beta chains were confirmed in vitro to be specific for cytomegalovirus antigens.

The CDR3 starts with the cysteine, ends with the phenylalanine, and has 13 residues. The DNA shown is the 39-base CDR3, in frame from base 1. V lost 4 bases and J lost 7 bases; the stretch between them is 11 bases long. Reading the germline V gene (reference sequence) gives CDR1 SGHNT and CDR2 YYREEE. As regards this clone: Its antigen target is currently unknown. No clone much larger than this one lies a single base away; base qualities are absent.

The donors belonged to the validation cohort of around 110 subjects, which was separate from the roughly 700-subject first cohort. Libraries were prepared through the immunoSEQ multiplex PCR assay. Regarding the original processing steps: A statistical classification framework was developed to diagnose cytomegalovirus status using the catalog of TCR beta chain sequences. TCRdb re-hosts the immuneACCESS table, in-frame sequences only. Its copies lack some clones; in the studies checked, an unresolved V gene accounts for under half of them, and the cause for the rest is not known. For V, J and clone size, that table is used; D and trimming come from the DNA. The sample table holds roughly 120,000 clones, of which more than 75% were seen once. The ten largest account for roughly 1.9% of the sample.

This receptor chain uses TRBV5-4 and TRBJ1-4; a weak D assignment points to TRBD1 (6 bases agree). The clonotype was recovered from a woman aged 30 to 39 in good health and CMV-seronegative. Specimen: PBMCs. The DNA sequence is TGTGCCAGCAGCATTACAGGGAGTGAAAAACTGTTTTTT. Its amino acids are CASSITGSEKLFF.